A selection of T cell receptor beta chains follows, all from one sample in a study of vaccination and CD4 T cells after COVID-19. Antigens for these TCRs are unknown. In TCRdb, the PCR reads were re-called with MiXCR into one record per CDR3 protein. The sample yields fewer than 15,000 distinct CDR3 sequences, almost 40% seen once. Sequencing was done on a sample of CD4+ T cells from blood, cultured in vitro. The source of these receptors is a human donor who had recovered from COVID-19. Each CDR3 is given with its conserved first and last residue. The D gene is left open where the match is weak. Expanded clones are given a class, and other clones once, few, many or no size at all.

v_gene	j_gene	abundance	d_gene	CDR3aa	CDR3nt
TRBV12-3/TRBV12-4	TRBJ2-1	-	TRBD2	CASRTGTSGSVSSYNEQFF	TGTGCCAGCAGGACCGGGACTAGCGGGTCCGTCAGCTCCTACAATGAGCAGTTCTTC
TRBV7-6	TRBJ1-6	medium-sized	-	CASSLAAGTGSPLHF	TGTGCCAGCAGCTTAGCGGCAGGGACGGGTTCACCCCTCCACTTT
TRBV28	TRBJ2-3	-	-	CASNQRISADAQYF	TGTGCCAGCAACCAGCGCATAAGCGCAGATGCGCAGTATTTT
TRBV19	TRBJ2-3	-	-	CASSDIGQNSTDTQYF	TGTGCCAGTAGTGACATAGGACAGAACAGCACAGATACGCAGTATTTT
TRBV7-9	TRBJ1-3	-	TRBD1	CASSPKTGAFGNTIYF	TGTGCCAGCAGCCCCAAGACAGGGGCGTTTGGAAACACCATATATTTT
TRBV6-5	TRBJ2-7	-	-	CASSYLRSEQYF	TGTGCCAGCAGTTATCTTAGGTCCGAGCAGTACTTC
TRBV15	TRBJ2-5	-	TRBD1	CATSRDGRGRRETQYF	TGTGCCACCAGCAGAGATGGCAGGGGGCGACGCGAGACCCAGTACTTC
TRBV20-1	TRBJ1-1	few	-	CSASGRVDTEAFF	TGCAGTGCTAGTGGTAGGGTAGACACTGAAGCTTTCTTT
TRBV20-1	TRBJ2-2	-	TRBD1	CSAREPGQGSTGELFF	TGCAGTGCTAGAGAGCCTGGACAGGGGAGCACCGGGGAGCTGTTTTTT
TRBV5-1	TRBJ2-7	-	TRBD2	CASSLDRAGRDEQYF	TGCGCCAGCAGCTTGGATCGAGCGGGAAGGGACGAGCAGTACTTC
TRBV11-3	TRBJ1-1	few	-	CASSLRVNTEAFF	TGTGCCAGCAGCTTGAGAGTGAACACTGAAGCTTTCTTT
TRBV6-2/TRBV6-3	TRBJ2-1	few	TRBD2	CASSSSGRNEQFF	TGTGCCAGCAGTTCAAGCGGGAGGAATGAGCAGTTCTTC
TRBV29-1	TRBJ2-7	-	TRBD1	CSVAGQGIPEQYF	TGCAGCGTCGCGGGACAGGGAATTCCCGAGCAGTACTTC
TRBV4-1	TRBJ2-7	-	-	CASSRNTGLSYEQYF	TGCGCCAGCAGTCGAAACACAGGGCTCTCCTACGAGCAGTACTTC
TRBV21-1	TRBJ1-1	-	-	CASSKGRGSQAFF	TGTGCCAGCAGCAAAGGAAGGGGTTCGCAAGCTTTCTTT
TRBV4-1	TRBJ2-5	-	-	CASSHTGLPQETQYF	TGCGCCAGCAGCCATACGGGACTGCCCCAAGAGACCCAGTACTTC
TRBV12-3/TRBV12-4	TRBJ1-5	few	-	CASSPHPGAIQPQHF	TGTGCCAGCAGCCCACACCCGGGGGCCATTCAGCCCCAGCATTTT
TRBV28	TRBJ1-2	-	-	CASFRGYGYTF	TGTGCCAGCTTCCGGGGATATGGCTACACCTTC
TRBV7-3	TRBJ2-2	few	-	CASSLSGELFF	TGTGCCAGCAGCTTATCCGGGGAGCTGTTTTTT
TRBV19	TRBJ1-6	-	TRBD1	CASSTTGVGNSPLHF	TGTGCCAGTAGTACAACAGGGGTTGGTAATTCACCCCTCCACTTT
TRBV6-1	TRBJ2-4	-	TRBD2	CASNPVSGRAGGIQYF	TGTGCCAGCAATCCGGTTAGCGGGAGGGCCGGTGGCATTCAGTACTTC
TRBV19	TRBJ2-1	-	-	CASSVSVDEQFF	TGTGCCAGTAGTGTATCTGTGGATGAGCAGTTCTTC
TRBV7-9	TRBJ2-2	-	-	CASSLASTGELFF	TGTGCCAGCAGCTTAGCTTCCACCGGGGAGCTGTTTTTT
TRBV20-1	TRBJ2-7	-	TRBD2	CSATSGRGYEQYF	TGCAGTGCTACTAGCGGGAGGGGGTACGAGCAGTACTTC
TRBV27	TRBJ2-1	-	TRBD2	CASRPPLAGANEQFF	TGTGCCAGCAGGCCCCCCCTAGCGGGAGCCAATGAGCAGTTCTTC
TRBV7-9	TRBJ2-7	-	TRBD1	CASGPLGTVSYEQYF	TGTGCCAGCGGACCGTTAGGGACAGTCTCCTACGAGCAGTACTTC
TRBV10-3	TRBJ1-2	few	-	CAISESLGRSNYGYTF	TGTGCCATCAGTGAGTCTCTCGGGCGGAGCAACTATGGCTACACCTTC
TRBV27	TRBJ1-1	few	-	CASSLWAGGMNTEAFF	TGTGCCAGCAGTTTATGGGCAGGAGGGATGAACACTGAAGCTTTCTTT
TRBV20-1	TRBJ1-2	-	-	CSARDWGRGNQGYTF	TGCAGTGCTAGAGATTGGGGCAGGGGCAATCAAGGCTACACCTTC
TRBV18	TRBJ1-2	-	-	CASSPGAGGGYTF	TGTGCCAGCTCACCAGGGGCGGGAGGTGGCTACACCTTC
TRBV19	TRBJ1-2	few	-	CASGPGFRALSRGYTF	TGTGCCAGTGGACCAGGCTTCCGGGCCCTAAGCCGGGGCTACACCTTC
TRBV28	TRBJ2-1	-	TRBD1	CASPPVRTGAYNEQFF	TGTGCCAGCCCCCCCGTAAGGACAGGAGCCTACAATGAGCAGTTCTTC
TRBV6-1	TRBJ2-5	-	-	CASTIGGKQETQYF	TGTGCCAGCACGATTGGTGGGAAGCAAGAGACCCAGTACTTC
TRBV20-1	TRBJ2-1	-	-	CSASGVGEYNEQFF	TGCAGTGCTAGTGGGGTTGGGGAGTACAATGAGCAGTTCTTC
TRBV6-1	TRBJ2-3	once	TRBD1	CASQGTVDSDTQYF	TGTGCCAGCCAGGGGACAGTGGATTCAGATACGCAGTATTTT
TRBV7-2	TRBJ1-5	-	TRBD1	CASSLAIGQGGQPQHF	TGTGCCAGCAGCTTAGCTATCGGACAGGGTGGGCAGCCCCAGCATTTT
TRBV29-1	TRBJ1-5	few	-	CSVGSGASEPQHF	TGCAGCGTTGGTAGTGGGGCATCGGAGCCCCAGCATTTT
TRBV7-2	TRBJ1-5	-	-	CASSLVDGRNQPQHF	TGTGCCAGCAGCTTAGTCGACGGTCGCAATCAGCCCCAGCATTTT
TRBV30	TRBJ1-5	-	-	CAWSDPREYSNQPQHF	TGTGCCTGGAGTGATCCTCGAGAATATAGCAATCAGCCCCAGCATTTT
TRBV2	TRBJ2-5	-	TRBD2	CASSGLAGGEETQYF	TGTGCCAGCAGCGGACTAGCGGGAGGGGAAGAGACCCAGTACTTC
TRBV7-9	TRBJ2-1	few	-	CASSYRSRNSGNNEQFF	TGTGCCAGCAGCTATCGATCGCGAAACTCGGGGAACAATGAGCAGTTCTTC
TRBV29-1	TRBJ1-5	-	-	CSVEVTVEKPTSNQPQHF	TGCAGCGTTGAAGTAACAGTGGAGAAACCCACTTCTAATCAGCCCCAGCATTTT
TRBV28	TRBJ2-7	-	TRBD2	CASSLSGRLYEQYF	TGTGCCAGCAGTTTAAGCGGGAGGCTCTACGAGCAGTACTTC
TRBV7-9	TRBJ1-6	-	TRBD1	CASSLGPRDRDSPLHF	TGTGCCAGCAGCTTGGGGCCCCGGGACAGGGATTCACCCCTCCACTTT
TRBV24-1	TRBJ1-5	-	-	CATSDPGGGDSNQPQHF	TGTGCCACCAGTGATCCGGGGGGGGGTGATAGCAATCAGCCCCAGCATTTT
TRBV20-1	TRBJ2-3	few	TRBD2	CSAIYRLADTDTQYF	TGCAGTGCCATATATAGACTAGCGGATACAGATACGCAGTATTTT
TRBV24-1	TRBJ2-2	-	-	CATSDRGRTLAGELFF	TGTGCCACCAGTGATAGGGGTAGGACTCTGGCCGGGGAGCTGTTTTTT
TRBV6-2/TRBV6-3	TRBJ1-2	-	TRBD1	CASSETGDYGYTF	TGTGCCAGCAGTGAGACAGGGGACTATGGCTACACCTTC
TRBV20-1	TRBJ1-2	-	-	CSAIGGSGTVEGYTF	TGCAGTGCCATCGGTGGATCCGGGACGGTTGAGGGCTACACCTTC
TRBV6-2/TRBV6-3	TRBJ2-7	-	TRBD1	CASSPYITGGPPSGDEQYF	TGTGCCAGCAGTCCCTACATTACAGGGGGCCCCCCGTCTGGTGACGAGCAGTACTTC
TRBV7-8	TRBJ2-7	-	TRBD1	CASSMRTGSDEQYF	TGTGCCAGCAGCATGAGGACAGGGAGCGACGAGCAGTACTTC
TRBV2	TRBJ1-5	-	TRBD1	CASMGTGYQPQHF	TGTGCCAGCATGGGGACAGGGTATCAGCCCCAGCATTTT
TRBV7-2	TRBJ2-2	-	TRBD1	CASSLQGQRIPGELFF	TGTGCCAGCAGCCTCCAGGGACAGAGGATACCCGGGGAGCTGTTTTTT